These T cell receptor beta chains were read from a single sample in a study of blood T cell repertoires in COVID-19. The protocol was immunoSEQ multiplex PCR, while the TCRdb copy is restricted to in-frame clones and leaves out a portion. Among some 97,000 clones listed, 80% were seen once. The sequenced material came from peripheral blood. The receptor source for this set is a woman between 65 and 79 years old with acute or convalescent COVID-19. Each CDR3 is given with its conserved first and last residue. The D gene is left open where the match is weak. For some rows the clone size is stated as once, few or many, or as a class when expanded; others skip it.

V	size	D	J	CDR3	DNA
TRBV5-6	NA	TRBD1	TRBJ2-2	CASSLGGQGGSTGELFF	TGTGCCAGCAGCTTGGGGGGACAGGGAGGAAGCACCGGGGAGCTGTTTTTT
TRBV10-3	NA	NA	TRBJ1-1	CAIRPGSGSGRTEAFF	TGTGCCATCAGACCGGGGTCCGGTAGCGGTCGGACTGAAGCTTTCTTT
TRBV18	NA	TRBD1	TRBJ1-1	CASSPGTGGEAFF	TGTGCCAGCTCCCCCGGGACAGGTGGAGAAGCTTTCTTT
TRBV5-1	NA	TRBD2	TRBJ2-3	CASSSSGDTDTQYF	TGCGCCAGCAGCTCTAGCGGGGACACAGATACGCAGTATTTT
TRBV6-5	NA	NA	TRBJ2-1	CASSYSRTVEWFF	TGTGCCAGCAGTTACTCGCGAACAGTCGAATGGTTCTTC
TRBV19	NA	NA	TRBJ2-5	CARGRDTLQETQYF	TGTGCCAGGGGACGGGACACCCTCCAAGAGACCCAGTACTTC
TRBV2	NA	NA	TRBJ2-5	CASTRRVRETQYF	TGTGCCAGCACGCGGAGGGTTCGAGAGACCCAGTACTTC
TRBV3-1/TRBV3-2	NA	NA	TRBJ1-5	CASSQDLSGNQPQHF	TGTGCCAGCAGCCAAGATTTGTCAGGCAATCAGCCCCAGCATTTT
TRBV5-4	NA	TRBD1	TRBJ1-1	CASSSGQLGTEAFF	TGTGCCAGCAGCTCGGGACAGCTAGGGACTGAAGCTTTCTTT
TRBV19	few	TRBD1	TRBJ1-4	CASSIYGRGFATNEKLFF	TGTGCCAGTAGTATATACGGCAGGGGGTTTGCAACTAATGAAAAACTGTTTTTT
TRBV9	NA	NA	TRBJ1-1	CASSVTGSNTEAFF	TGTGCCAGCAGCGTTACAGGCTCGAACACTGAAGCTTTCTTT
TRBV2	NA	TRBD2	TRBJ2-3	CAITLGGGAIDTQYF	TGTGCCATAACCCTAGGCGGGGGGGCTATAGATACGCAGTATTTT
TRBV18	NA	TRBD1	TRBJ1-2	CASSLGQGCTF	TGTGCCAGCTCACTCGGACAGGGTTGTACCTTC
TRBV10-3	NA	TRBD1	TRBJ1-2	CAISGQVNYGYTF	TGTGCCATCAGCGGACAGGTGAACTATGGCTACACCTTC
TRBV28	NA	NA	TRBJ1-4	CASSFPGSPEKLFF	TGTGCCAGCAGTTTTCCGGGGTCGCCCGAAAAACTGTTTTTT
TRBV7-2	NA	TRBD1	TRBJ1-2	CASSYPGQAGYGYTF	TGTGCCAGCAGCTACCCGGGACAGGCTGGCTATGGCTACACCTTC
TRBV27	many	TRBD2	TRBJ2-5	CASIDSRGGTETQYF	TGTGCCAGCATAGACAGCCGGGGGGGGACTGAGACCCAGTACTTC
TRBV2	NA	NA	TRBJ2-5	CATRDSGESGKTQYF	TGTGCCACCAGGGATAGCGGTGAATCTGGGAAGACCCAGTACTTC
TRBV27	NA	NA	TRBJ1-2	CASRAEDYGYTF	TGTGCCAGCAGGGCGGAGGACTATGGCTACACCTTC
TRBV6-5	NA	NA	TRBJ2-3	CASSFQDTQYF	TGTGCCAGCAGTTTTCAAGATACGCAGTATTTT
TRBV10-3	NA	NA	TRBJ2-1	CAITGGGPAWRFF	TGTGCCATCACCGGCGGGGGCCCGGCATGGCGGTTCTTC
TRBV19	NA	NA	TRBJ2-1	CASRPGGDRVYNEQFF	TGTGCCAGTAGGCCGGGAGGGGACAGGGTCTACAATGAGCAGTTCTTC
TRBV9	few	TRBD1	TRBJ1-6	CASNPTGSYNSPLHF	TGTGCCAGCAACCCGACAGGGTCCTATAATTCACCCCTCCACTTT
TRBV7-9	NA	TRBD1	TRBJ1-1	CASSHKTGGNTEAFF	TGTGCCAGCAGCCACAAAACAGGGGGAAACACTGAAGCTTTCTTT
TRBV27	NA	NA	TRBJ1-4	CASSLKAREKLFF	TGTGCCAGCAGCCTAAAGGCCAGGGAAAAACTGTTTTTT
TRBV5-1	NA	NA	TRBJ2-6	CASSLGGSGANVLTF	TGCGCCAGCAGTCTAGGAGGATCTGGGGCCAACGTCCTGACTTTC
TRBV3-1/TRBV3-2	NA	TRBD1	TRBJ1-1	CASSFRTGEAFF	TGTGCCAGCAGCTTCCGGACAGGGGAAGCTTTCTTT
TRBV18	NA	NA	TRBJ2-6	CASSYSGANVLTF	TGTGCCAGCTCATACTCTGGGGCCAACGTCCTGACTTTC
TRBV24-1	NA	NA	TRBJ1-5	CATSDFGNNQPQHF	TGTGCCACCAGTGATTTTGGCAACAATCAGCCCCAGCATTTT
TRBV11-3	NA	NA	TRBJ1-1	CASSSAGANTEAFF	TGTGCCAGCAGCTCAGCGGGGGCGAACACTGAAGCTTTCTTT
TRBV11-2	NA	NA	TRBJ1-2	CASSLDGRESYGYTF	TGTGCCAGCAGCTTAGATGGGCGGGAAAGCTATGGCTACACCTTC
TRBV3-1/TRBV3-2	once	TRBD2	TRBJ2-5	CASSQVGGGGQETQYF	TGTGCCAGCAGCCAAGTCGGTGGGGGGGGCCAAGAGACCCAGTACTTC
TRBV28	once	TRBD1	TRBJ2-2	CASRGQFGWNTGELFF	TGTGCCAGCAGGGGACAGTTCGGATGGAACACCGGGGAGCTGTTTTTT
TRBV5-1	NA	NA	TRBJ2-1	CASTTPREAGGKSEQFF	TGCGCCAGCACCACGCCGCGGGAGGCAGGGGGTAAGAGTGAGCAGTTCTTC
TRBV30	NA	NA	TRBJ1-1	CAWAPRDTEAFF	TGTGCCTGGGCCCCGAGGGACACTGAAGCTTTCTTT
TRBV6-1	NA	NA	TRBJ2-1	CASSETLRGGRDEQFF	TGTGCCAGCAGTGAAACACTGAGGGGGGGCCGAGATGAGCAGTTCTTC
TRBV19	few	NA	TRBJ2-2	CASTKVGSNTGELFF	TGTGCCAGCACAAAGGTGGGCAGCAACACCGGGGAGCTGTTTTTT
TRBV28	NA	TRBD1	TRBJ1-1	CASSLKGAQAFF	TGTGCCAGCAGTTTAAAGGGGGCCCAAGCTTTCTTT